The source of this TCR beta chain is a study of blood T cell repertoires in COVID-19. Study details: Samples came from the United States, Italy and Spain, spanning acute and convalescent COVID-19. Sources were T cells, B-cell-depleted T cells, or PBMCs; the material itself was cDNA or gDNA.

With 3 bases removed from V and 8 bases from J, the gap between germline ends came to 16 bases. Germline CDR1 and CDR2: MDHEN and SYDVKM. The CDR3 consists of 15 residues. As originally analysed: How many nucleated cells were present was estimated from reference gene primer amplification. The repertoire was sequenced with immunoSEQ multiplex PCR; TCRdb's copy has only in-frame clones and lacks some. The V and J calls and clone size were taken over from that table, and D and trimming were inferred from the DNA. The sample shows over 150,000 clones, 83% of them seen only once. The V gene is TRBV28, the J gene TRBJ1-4; D possibly corresponds to TRBD1 (5 bases). The sample comprised peripheral blood. The receptor's source is an elderly woman with acute or convalescent COVID-19. The CDR3 bases are TGTGCCAGCAGTTTCCCGGGGGGAGGGCGGGAAAAACTGTTTTTT. This gives the protein CASSFPGGGREKLFF.